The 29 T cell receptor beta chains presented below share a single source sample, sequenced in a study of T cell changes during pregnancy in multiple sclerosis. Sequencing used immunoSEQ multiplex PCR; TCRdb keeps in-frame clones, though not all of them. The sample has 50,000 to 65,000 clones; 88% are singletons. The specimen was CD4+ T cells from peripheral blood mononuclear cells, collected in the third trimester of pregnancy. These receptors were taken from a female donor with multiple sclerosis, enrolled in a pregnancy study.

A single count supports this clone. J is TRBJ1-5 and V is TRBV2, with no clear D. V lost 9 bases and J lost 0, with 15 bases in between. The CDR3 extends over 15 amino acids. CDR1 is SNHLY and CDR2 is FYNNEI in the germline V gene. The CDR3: CASTPEQFSNQPQHF. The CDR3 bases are TGTGCCAGTACCCCCGAACAGTTTAGCAATCAGCCCCAGCATTTT.

The CDR3, as DNA: TGTGCCAGCAGCTTTGGACAGGGCGTCTATGGCTACACCTTC. Translating gives CASSFGQGVYGYTF. This rearrangement joins TRBV7-2 to TRBJ1-2, with 8 bases matching TRBD1. Germline trimming cut 3 bases from V and 4 bases from J; bases unmatched to any gene: 4. Per germline, CDR1 SGHTA and CDR2 FQGNSA. The CDR3 spans 14 residues.

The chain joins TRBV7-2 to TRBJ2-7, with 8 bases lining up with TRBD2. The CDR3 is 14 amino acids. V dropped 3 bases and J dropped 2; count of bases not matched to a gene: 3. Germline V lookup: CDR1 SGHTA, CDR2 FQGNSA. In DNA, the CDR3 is TGTGCCAGCAGCTTGGGGACTAGTGCCTACGAGCAGTACTTC. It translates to CASSLGTSAYEQYF. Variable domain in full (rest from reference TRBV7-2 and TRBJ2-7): GAGVSQSPSNKVTEKGKDVELRCDPISGHTALYWYRQSLGQGLEFLIYFQGNSAPDKSGLPSDRFSAERTGGSVSTLTIQRTQQEDSAVYLCASSLGTSAYEQYFGPGTRLTVT.

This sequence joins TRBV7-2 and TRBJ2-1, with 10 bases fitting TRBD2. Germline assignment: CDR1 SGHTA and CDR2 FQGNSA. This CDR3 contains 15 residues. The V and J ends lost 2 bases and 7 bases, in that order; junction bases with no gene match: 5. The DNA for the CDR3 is TGTGCCAGCAGCTTACTAGCGGGAGTTAGGAATGAGCAGTTCTTC. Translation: CASSLLAGVRNEQFF.

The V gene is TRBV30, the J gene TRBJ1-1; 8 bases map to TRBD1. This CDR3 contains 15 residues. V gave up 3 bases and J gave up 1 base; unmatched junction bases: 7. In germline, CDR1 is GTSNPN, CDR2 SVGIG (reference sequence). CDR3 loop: CAWSRTGGTNTEAFF. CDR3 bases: TGTGCCTGGAGCCGAACAGGGGGTACGAACACTGAAGCTTTCTTT. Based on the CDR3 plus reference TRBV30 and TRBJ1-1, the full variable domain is SQTIHQWPATLVQPVGSPLSLECTVEGTSNPNLYWYRQAAGRGLQLLFYSVGIGQISSEVPQNLSASRPQDRQFILSSKKLLLSDSGFYLCAWSRTGGTNTEAFFGQGTRLTVV.

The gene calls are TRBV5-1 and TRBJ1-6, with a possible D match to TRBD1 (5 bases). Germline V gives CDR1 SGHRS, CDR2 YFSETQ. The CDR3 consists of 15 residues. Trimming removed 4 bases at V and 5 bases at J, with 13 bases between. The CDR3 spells CASSVSDTNNSPLHF. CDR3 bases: TGCGCCAGCAGCGTATCGGACACAAATAATTCACCCCTCCACTTT. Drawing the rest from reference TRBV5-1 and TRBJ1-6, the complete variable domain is KAGVTQTPRYLIKTRGQQVTLSCSPISGHRSVSWYQQTPGQGLQFLFEYFSETQRNKGNFPGRFSGRQFSNSRSEMNVSTLELGDSALYLCASSVSDTNNSPLHFGNGTRLTVT.

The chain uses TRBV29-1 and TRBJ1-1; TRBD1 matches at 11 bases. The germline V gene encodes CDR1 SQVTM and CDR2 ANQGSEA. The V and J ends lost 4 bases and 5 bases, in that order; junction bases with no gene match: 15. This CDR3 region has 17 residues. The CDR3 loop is CSVGTHPGQGVRTEAFF. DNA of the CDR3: TGCAGCGTTGGTACCCATCCGGGACAGGGGGTTAGGACTGAAGCTTTCTTT.

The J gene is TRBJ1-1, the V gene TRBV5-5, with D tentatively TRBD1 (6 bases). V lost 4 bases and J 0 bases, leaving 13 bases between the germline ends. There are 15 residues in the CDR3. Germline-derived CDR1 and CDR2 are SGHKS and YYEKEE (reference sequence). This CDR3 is CASSPAGGLNTEAFF. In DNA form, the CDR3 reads TGTGCCAGCAGCCCCGCGGGGGGGCTGAACACTGAAGCTTTCTTT. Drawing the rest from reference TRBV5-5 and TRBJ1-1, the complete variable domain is DAGVTQSPTHLIKTRGQQVTLRCSPISGHKSVSWYQQVLGQGPQFIFQYYEKEERGRGNFPDRFSARQFPNYSSELNVNALLLGDSALYLCASSPAGGLNTEAFFGQGTRLTVV.

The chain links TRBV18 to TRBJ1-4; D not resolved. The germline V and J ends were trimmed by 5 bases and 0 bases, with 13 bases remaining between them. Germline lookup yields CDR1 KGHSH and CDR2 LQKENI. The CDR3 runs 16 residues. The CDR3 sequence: CASSATRHPTNEKLFF. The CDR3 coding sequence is TGTGCCAGCTCAGCGACAAGGCACCCAACTAATGAAAAACTGTTTTTT.

CDR3 sequence reads: CASSRTADSGNTIYF. The CDR3 region has the DNA TGCGCCAGCAGCCGGACAGCCGACTCTGGAAACACCATATATTTT. The rearrangement joins TRBV5-1 to TRBJ1-3; tentatively, D is TRBD1 (6 bases). The CDR3 has 15 residues. Trimming removed 4 bases at V and 0 bases at J, with 11 bases between. Germline assignment: CDR1 SGHRS and CDR2 YFSETQ.

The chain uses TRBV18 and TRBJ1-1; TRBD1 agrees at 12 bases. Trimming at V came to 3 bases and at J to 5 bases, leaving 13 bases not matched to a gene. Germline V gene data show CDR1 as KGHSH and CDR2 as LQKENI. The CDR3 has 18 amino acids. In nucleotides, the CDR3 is TGTGCCAGCTCACCGAATGCCCAGGGACAGGGGGCCGCAACTGAAGCTTTCTTT. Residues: CASSPNAQGQGAATEAFF.

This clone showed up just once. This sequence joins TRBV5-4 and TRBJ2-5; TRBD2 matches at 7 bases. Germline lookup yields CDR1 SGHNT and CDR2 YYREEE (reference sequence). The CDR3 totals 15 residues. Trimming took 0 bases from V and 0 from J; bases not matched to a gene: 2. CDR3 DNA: TGTGCCAGCAGCTTGGAAGCGGGGTACCAAGAGACCCAGTACTTC. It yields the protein CASSLEAGYQETQYF.

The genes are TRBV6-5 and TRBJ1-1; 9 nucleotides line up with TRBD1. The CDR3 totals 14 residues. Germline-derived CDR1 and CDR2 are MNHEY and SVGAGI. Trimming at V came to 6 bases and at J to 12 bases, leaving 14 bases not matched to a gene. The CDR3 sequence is CASRDRPGQGKTFF. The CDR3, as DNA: TGTGCCAGCAGGGATCGTCCGGGACAGGGAAAAACTTTCTTT.

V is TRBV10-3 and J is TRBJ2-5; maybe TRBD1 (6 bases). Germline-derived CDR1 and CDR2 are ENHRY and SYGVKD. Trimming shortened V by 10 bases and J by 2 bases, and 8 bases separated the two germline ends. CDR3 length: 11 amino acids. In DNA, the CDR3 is TGTGCCACACAGGGACAAGAGACCCAGTACTTC. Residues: CATQGQETQYF.

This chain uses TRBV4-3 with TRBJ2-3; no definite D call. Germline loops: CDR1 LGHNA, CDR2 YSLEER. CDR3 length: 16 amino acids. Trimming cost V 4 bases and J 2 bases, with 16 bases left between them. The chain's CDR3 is CASSRALASTTDTQYF. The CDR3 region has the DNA TGCGCCAGCAGCCGCGCCCTCGCGAGCACCACAGATACGCAGTATTTT.

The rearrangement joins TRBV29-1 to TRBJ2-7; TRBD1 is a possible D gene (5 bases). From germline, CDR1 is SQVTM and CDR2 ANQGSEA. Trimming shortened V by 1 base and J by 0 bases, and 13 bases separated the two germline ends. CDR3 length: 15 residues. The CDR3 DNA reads TGCAGCGTTGAAGGGACGACAGCGAGCTCCTACGAGCAGTACTTC. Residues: CSVEGTTASSYEQYF.

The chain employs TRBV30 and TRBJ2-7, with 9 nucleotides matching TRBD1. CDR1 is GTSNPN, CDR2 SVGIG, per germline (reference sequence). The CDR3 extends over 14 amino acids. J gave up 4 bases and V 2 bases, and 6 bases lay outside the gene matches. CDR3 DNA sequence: TGTGCCTGGAGTACTGGGACAGGGACGTACGAGCAGTACTTC. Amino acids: CAWSTGTGTYEQYF.

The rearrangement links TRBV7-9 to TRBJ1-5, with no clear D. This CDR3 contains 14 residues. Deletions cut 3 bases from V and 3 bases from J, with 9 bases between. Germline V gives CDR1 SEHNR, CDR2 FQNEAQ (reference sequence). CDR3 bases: TGTGCCAGCAGCTTTCTAACTGACAATCAGCCCCAGCATTTT. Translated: CASSFLTDNQPQHF.

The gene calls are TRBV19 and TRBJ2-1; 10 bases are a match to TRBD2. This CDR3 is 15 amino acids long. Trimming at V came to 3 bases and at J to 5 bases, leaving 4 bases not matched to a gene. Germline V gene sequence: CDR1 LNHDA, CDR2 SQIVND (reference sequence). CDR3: CASSMTGLANNEQFF. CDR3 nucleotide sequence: TGTGCCAGTAGTATGACGGGACTAGCGAACAATGAGCAGTTCTTC.

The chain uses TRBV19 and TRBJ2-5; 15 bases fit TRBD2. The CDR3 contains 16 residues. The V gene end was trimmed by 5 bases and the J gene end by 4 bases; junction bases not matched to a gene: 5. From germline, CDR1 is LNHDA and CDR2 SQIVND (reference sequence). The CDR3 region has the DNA TGTGCCAGTAGTCTGCGGACTAGCGGGAGGGCAGAGACCCAGTACTTC. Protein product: CASSLRTSGRAETQYF.

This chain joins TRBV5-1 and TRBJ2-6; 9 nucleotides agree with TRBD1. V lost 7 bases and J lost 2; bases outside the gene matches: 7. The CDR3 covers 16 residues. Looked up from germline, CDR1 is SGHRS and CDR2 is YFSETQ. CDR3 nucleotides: TGCGCCAGCGGAACAGGGGGCTCCACTGGGGCCAACGTCCTGACTTTC. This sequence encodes CASGTGGSTGANVLTF. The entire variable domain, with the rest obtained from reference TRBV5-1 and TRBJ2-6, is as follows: KAGVTQTPRYLIKTRGQQVTLSCSPISGHRSVSWYQQTPGQGLQFLFEYFSETQRNKGNFPGRFSGRQFSNSRSEMNVSTLELGDSALYLCASGTGGSTGANVLTFGAGSRLTVL.

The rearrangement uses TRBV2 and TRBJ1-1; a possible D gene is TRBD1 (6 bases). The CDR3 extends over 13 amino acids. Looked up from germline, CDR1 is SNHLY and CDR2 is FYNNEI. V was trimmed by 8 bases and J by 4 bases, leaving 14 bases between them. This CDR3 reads CASCRGAATEAFF. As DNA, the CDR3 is TGTGCCAGCTGCCGGGGGGCGGCCACTGAAGCTTTCTTT.

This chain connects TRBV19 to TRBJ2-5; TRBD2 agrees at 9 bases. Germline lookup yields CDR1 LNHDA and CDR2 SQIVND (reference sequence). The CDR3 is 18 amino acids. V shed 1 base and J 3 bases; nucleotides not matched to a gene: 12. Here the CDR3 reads CASSIGGLAKRKEETQYF. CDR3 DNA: TGTGCCAGTAGTATAGGGGGACTAGCAAAAAGGAAAGAAGAGACCCAGTACTTC.

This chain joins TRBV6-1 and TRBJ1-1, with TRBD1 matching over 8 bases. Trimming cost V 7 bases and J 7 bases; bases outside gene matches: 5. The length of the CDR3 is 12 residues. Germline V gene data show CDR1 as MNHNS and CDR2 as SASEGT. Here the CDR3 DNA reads TGTGCCAGCATTGCGACAGGGGATGAAGCTTTCTTT. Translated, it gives CASIATGDEAFF.

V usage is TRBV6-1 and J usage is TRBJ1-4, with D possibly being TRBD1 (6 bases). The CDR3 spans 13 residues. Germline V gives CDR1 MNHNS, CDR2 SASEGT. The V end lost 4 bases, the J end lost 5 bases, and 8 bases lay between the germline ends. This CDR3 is CASSGTANEKLFF. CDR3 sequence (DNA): TGTGCCAGCAGTGGGACAGCGAATGAAAAACTGTTTTTT.

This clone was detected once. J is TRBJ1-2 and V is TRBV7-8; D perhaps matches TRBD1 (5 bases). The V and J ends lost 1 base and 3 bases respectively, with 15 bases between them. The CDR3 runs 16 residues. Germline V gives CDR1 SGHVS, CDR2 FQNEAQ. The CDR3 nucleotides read TGTGCCAGCAGCTTAGTGGCGGGAGGGACCGACTATGGCTACACCTTC. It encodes CASSLVAGGTDYGYTF. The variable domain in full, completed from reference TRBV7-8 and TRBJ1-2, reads GAGVSQSPRYKVAKRGQDVALRCDPISGHVSLFWYQQALGQGPEFLTYFQNEAQLDKSGLPSDRFFAERPEGSVSTLKIQRTQQEDSAVYLCASSLVAGGTDYGYTFGSGTRLTVV.

The CDR3 nucleotides are TGCAGCGTTGCGGTCAGGGGAAGCAATCAGCCCCAGCATTTT. Translating it yields CSVAVRGSNQPQHF. The J gene is TRBJ1-5, the V gene TRBV29-1; D is possibly TRBD1 (6 bases). In germline, CDR1 is SQVTM, CDR2 ANQGSEA. The CDR3 covers 14 residues. V lost 4 bases to trimming and J lost 1 base, with 11 bases between them.

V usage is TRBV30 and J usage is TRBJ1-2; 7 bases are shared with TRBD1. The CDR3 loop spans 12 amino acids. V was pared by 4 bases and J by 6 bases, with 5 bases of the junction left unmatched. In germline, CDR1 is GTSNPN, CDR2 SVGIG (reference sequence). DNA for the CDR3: TGTGCCTGGATAAAGGGGGCACATGGCTACACCTTC. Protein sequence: CAWIKGAHGYTF.

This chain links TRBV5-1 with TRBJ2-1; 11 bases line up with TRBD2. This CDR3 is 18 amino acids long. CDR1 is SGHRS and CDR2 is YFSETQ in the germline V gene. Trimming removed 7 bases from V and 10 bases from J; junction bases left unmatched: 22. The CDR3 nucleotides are TGCGCCAGCGAGCTTGGGTCTAGCGGGAGGATTGGAAGGGGGGAGCAGTTCTTC. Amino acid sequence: CASELGSSGRIGRGEQFF. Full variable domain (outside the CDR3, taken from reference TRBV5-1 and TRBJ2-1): KAGVTQTPRYLIKTRGQQVTLSCSPISGHRSVSWYQQTPGQGLQFLFEYFSETQRNKGNFPGRFSGRQFSNSRSEMNVSTLELGDSALYLCASELGSSGRIGRGEQFFGPGTRLTVL.